The T cell receptor (beta chain) described here comes from a study of Ad26.COV2.S vaccination and SARS-CoV-2 variants. Study results and caveats: Spike-specific TCR breadth ran higher among vaccine recipients than placebo recipients.

Comment on this clone: Its antigen remains unknown.

Sample treatment: about 20 received Ad26.COV2.S at low or high dose, single or two shots; about five received placebo; per-sample allocation not given. Sampling happened 63 days after the first vaccine or placebo injection. Boston provided a donor who was an adult aged 18-55 years. An Ad26 vector was used to express Wuhan-strain SARS-CoV-2 spike as the vaccine. The method was immunoSEQ multiplex PCR; TCRdb's version includes in-frame clones alone and lacks a portion of them. The sample contains hundreds of thousands of clones, approximately 86% of which appear only once. CDR1 and CDR2 (germline): LGHNA, YSLEER. Losses at the gene ends were 1 base for V and 4 bases for J; bases not matched to a gene: 1. The CDR3 is 15 residues long.

The starting material was peripheral blood, obtained in a trial of Ad26.COV2.S vaccine versus placebo. The source of this sequence is a person between 18 and 65 years old who received the Ad26.COV2.S COVID-19 vaccine or a placebo. The chain is built from TRBV4-3 and TRBJ2-1; TRBD1 matches at 10 bases. CDR3 sequence (DNA): TGCGCCAGCAGCCAAGGGACAGGGGGTTACAATGAGCAGTTCTTC. Its translation: CASSQGTGGYNEQFF.